The sequence of this T cell receptor (beta chain) was determined in a study of blood T cell repertoires in COVID-19. Whole-study context: Sites in the United States, Italy and Spain provided acute and convalescent COVID-19 samples.

Original data processing: Estimation of nucleated cell counts was performed using reference gene primer amplification. Sequencing used immunoSEQ multiplex PCR; TCRdb keeps in-frame clones, though not all of them. That table gives V, J and clone size, and the DNA gave D and trimming. The sample has 390,000 or so clones, 70% to 90% seen once. The sequence derives from a woman between 25 and 40 years old with active or convalescent COVID-19. The specimen was peripheral blood.

The CDR3 DNA reads as TGCAGCGGGTTAGGCCCTCGAGGAGGGACTGAAGCTTTCTTT. This translates into CSGLGPRGGTEAFF. V usage is TRBV29-1 and J usage is TRBJ1-1, with unresolved D. CDR3 length: 14 residues. The germline V and J ends were trimmed by 7 bases and 5 bases, with 20 bases remaining between them. Germline V CDR1 and CDR2: SQVTM, ANQGSEA.